This T cell receptor (beta chain) was captured by sequencing in a study of shared clonotypes between healthy human individuals. The ends lost 0 bases at V and 2 bases at J; junction bases unmatched: 9. This CDR3 is built from 20 residues. Germline V CDR1 and CDR2: SGHAT, FQNNGV. Sequencing was performed with immunoSEQ multiplex PCR; in TCRdb, only in-frame clones are kept and a portion is missing. The profile covers about 2.2 million clones, with under 95% appearing a single time and roughly 1.7% taken by the ten largest. The naive CD8 fraction comprised CD45RO-negative cells positively selected for CCR7 and excluded terminally differentiated effector memory CD45RA+ cells.

The material sequenced was naive CD8+ T cells from PBMCs. The V call is TRBV11-2, the J call TRBJ2-4; 14 nucleotides agree with TRBD2. This receptor was identified in a man younger than 35 in good health. Some clones in this sample may be carry-over from other donors' samples. This chain's CDR3 is CASSLDRTSGRSATKNIQYF. The CDR3 DNA reads as TGTGCCAGCAGCTTAGACCGGACTAGCGGGAGGTCAGCGACCAAAAACATTCAGTACTTC.